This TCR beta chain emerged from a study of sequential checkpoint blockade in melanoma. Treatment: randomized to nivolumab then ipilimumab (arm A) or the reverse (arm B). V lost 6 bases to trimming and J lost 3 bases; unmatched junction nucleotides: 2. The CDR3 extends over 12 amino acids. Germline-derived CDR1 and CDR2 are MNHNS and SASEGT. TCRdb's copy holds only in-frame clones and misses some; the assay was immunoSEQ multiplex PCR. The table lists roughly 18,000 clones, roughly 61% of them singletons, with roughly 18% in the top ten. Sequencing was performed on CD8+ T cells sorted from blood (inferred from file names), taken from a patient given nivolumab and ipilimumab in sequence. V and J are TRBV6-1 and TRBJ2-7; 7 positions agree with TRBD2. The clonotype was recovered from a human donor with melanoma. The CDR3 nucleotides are TGTGCCAGCAGCCCGGGGGGCTACGAGCAGTACTTC. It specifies CASSPGGYEQYF.